The rows below give T cell receptor beta chains drawn from one sample of a study of T cells in tuberculosis. Here immunoSEQ multiplex PCR was the method, and the copy in TCRdb shows in-frame clones only, minus some. The table lists about 32,000 clones, approximately 93% of them singletons. Sequenced material: PBMCs. The receptors stem from a donor between 10 and 35 years old with latent tuberculosis or without tuberculosis infection. Both conserved end residues are part of each CDR3. Each record gives: clone size, J gene, V gene, D gene, CDR3 length, CDR3 protein, CDR3 DNA. D genes are given only for firm matches. Clone size is not always given. Where it is, it says once, few, many or a class for expanded clones.

clone_size: NA; j_call: TRBJ2-1; v_call: TRBV28; d_call: TRBD1; cdr3_length: 15; cdr3_aa: CASSLWGTGTKEQFF; cdr3_nt: TGTGCCAGCAGTTTATGGGGGACAGGGACGAAGGAGCAGTTCTTC
clone_size: NA; j_call: TRBJ1-3; v_call: TRBV5-1; d_call: TRBD1; cdr3_length: 15; cdr3_aa: CASSIDRASGNTIYF; cdr3_nt: TGCGCCAGCAGCATCGACAGGGCCTCTGGAAACACCATATATTTT
clone_size: NA; j_call: TRBJ2-1; v_call: TRBV30; d_call: NA; cdr3_length: 14; cdr3_aa: CAWSVEAGYNEQFF; cdr3_nt: TGTGCCTGGAGTGTAGAGGCGGGCTACAATGAGCAGTTCTTC
clone_size: NA; j_call: TRBJ2-1; v_call: TRBV28; d_call: TRBD1; cdr3_length: 14; cdr3_aa: CASSEGQDYNEQFF; cdr3_nt: TGTGCCAGCAGCGAGGGACAGGACTACAATGAGCAGTTCTTC
clone_size: NA; j_call: TRBJ2-1; v_call: TRBV29-1; d_call: TRBD2; cdr3_length: 16; cdr3_aa: CSVEGLAGVMYNEQFF; cdr3_nt: TGCAGCGTTGAAGGGTTAGCGGGAGTAATGTACAATGAGCAGTTCTTC
clone_size: NA; j_call: TRBJ1-1; v_call: TRBV5-6; d_call: TRBD1; cdr3_length: 15; cdr3_aa: CASSAQTGGNTEAFF; cdr3_nt: TGTGCCAGCAGCGCCCAGACAGGGGGGAACACTGAAGCTTTCTTT
clone_size: NA; j_call: TRBJ2-1; v_call: TRBV4-1; d_call: TRBD2; cdr3_length: 16; cdr3_aa: CASSQDLAGMWNEQFF; cdr3_nt: TGCGCCAGCAGCCAAGATCTAGCGGGGATGTGGAATGAGCAGTTCTTC
clone_size: NA; j_call: TRBJ2-5; v_call: TRBV19; d_call: TRBD2; cdr3_length: 18; cdr3_aa: CASSTKASGTAREETQYF; cdr3_nt: TGTGCCAGTAGTACAAAGGCGAGCGGGACCGCACGAGAAGAGACCCAGTACTTC
clone_size: NA; j_call: TRBJ2-5; v_call: TRBV29-1; d_call: NA; cdr3_length: 13; cdr3_aa: CSVRDGGQSAQYF; cdr3_nt: TGCAGCGTGCGGGACGGTGGGCAGTCGGCCCAGTACTTC
clone_size: NA; j_call: TRBJ2-3; v_call: TRBV5-1; d_call: TRBD1; cdr3_length: 14; cdr3_aa: CASSSDRGTDTQYF; cdr3_nt: TGCGCCAGCAGCTCGGACAGGGGGACAGATACGCAGTATTTT
clone_size: NA; j_call: TRBJ2-2; v_call: TRBV7-7; d_call: TRBD2; cdr3_length: 19; cdr3_aa: CASSLSRASGRTNTGELFF; cdr3_nt: TGTGCCAGCAGCCTTAGCCGGGCTAGCGGACGAACGAACACCGGGGAGCTGTTTTTT
clone_size: NA; j_call: TRBJ2-7; v_call: TRBV19; d_call: TRBD2; cdr3_length: 17; cdr3_aa: CASSPKGTSGSSYEQYF; cdr3_nt: TGTGCCAGTAGTCCCAAAGGGACTAGCGGGAGCTCCTACGAGCAGTACTTC
clone_size: NA; j_call: TRBJ2-7; v_call: TRBV29-1; d_call: TRBD2; cdr3_length: 13; cdr3_aa: CSGRGGSSYEQYF; cdr3_nt: TGCAGCGGGAGGGGAGGGTCTTCCTACGAGCAGTACTTC
clone_size: NA; j_call: TRBJ2-2; v_call: TRBV10-3; d_call: TRBD1; cdr3_length: 14; cdr3_aa: CAISRDRDTGELFF; cdr3_nt: TGTGCCATCAGCCGGGACAGGGACACCGGGGAGCTGTTTTTT
clone_size: NA; j_call: TRBJ1-5; v_call: TRBV27; d_call: TRBD1; cdr3_length: 15; cdr3_aa: CASRFGTGTNQPQHF; cdr3_nt: TGTGCCAGCAGGTTTGGGACAGGGACCAATCAGCCCCAGCATTTT
clone_size: NA; j_call: TRBJ1-2; v_call: TRBV11-2; d_call: TRBD1; cdr3_length: 18; cdr3_aa: CASRPGRDRVPALYGYTF; cdr3_nt: TGTGCCAGCAGGCCGGGAAGGGACAGGGTTCCCGCCCTCTATGGCTACACCTTC
clone_size: once; j_call: TRBJ2-7; v_call: TRBV28; d_call: TRBD1; cdr3_length: 15; cdr3_aa: CASTVGGRGREEQYF; cdr3_nt: TGTGCCAGCACTGTGGGGGGCAGGGGGCGAGAGGAGCAGTACTTC
clone_size: once; j_call: TRBJ1-5; v_call: TRBV2; d_call: NA; cdr3_length: 13; cdr3_aa: CASSVQSHQPQHF; cdr3_nt: TGTGCCAGCAGTGTGCAGTCCCATCAGCCCCAGCATTTT
clone_size: NA; j_call: TRBJ2-1; v_call: TRBV19; d_call: TRBD1; cdr3_length: 15; cdr3_aa: CASSIRDRVYNEQFF; cdr3_nt: TGTGCCAGTAGTATCCGGGACAGGGTCTACAATGAGCAGTTCTTC
clone_size: NA; j_call: TRBJ2-7; v_call: TRBV7-9; d_call: TRBD1; cdr3_length: 15; cdr3_aa: CASSLAGTGSYEQYF; cdr3_nt: TGTGCCAGCAGCTTAGCCGGGACAGGGTCGTACGAGCAGTACTTC
clone_size: NA; j_call: TRBJ2-7; v_call: TRBV4-2; d_call: NA; cdr3_length: 15; cdr3_aa: CASSQPAGKAYEQYF; cdr3_nt: TGTGCCAGCAGCCAGCCAGCGGGCAAAGCCTACGAGCAGTACTTC
clone_size: NA; j_call: TRBJ2-7; v_call: TRBV4-3; d_call: NA; cdr3_length: 13; cdr3_aa: CASSQDLVTEQYF; cdr3_nt: TGCGCCAGCAGCCAAGATTTAGTAACCGAGCAGTACTTC
clone_size: NA; j_call: TRBJ2-5; v_call: TRBV30; d_call: TRBD1; cdr3_length: 13; cdr3_aa: CAWTGGDGETQYF; cdr3_nt: TGTGCCTGGACAGGGGGCGATGGGGAGACCCAGTACTTC
clone_size: NA; j_call: TRBJ2-7; v_call: TRBV6-6; d_call: TRBD2; cdr3_length: 14; cdr3_aa: CASSYEPGLAAQYF; cdr3_nt: TGTGCCAGCAGTTACGAGCCGGGACTAGCGGCTCAGTACTTC
clone_size: few; j_call: TRBJ2-2; v_call: TRBV10-1; d_call: TRBD2; cdr3_length: 16; cdr3_aa: CASSVWAGETPGELFF; cdr3_nt: TGCGCCAGCAGTGTATGGGCGGGGGAGACCCCCGGGGAGCTGTTTTTT
clone_size: NA; j_call: TRBJ2-7; v_call: TRBV2; d_call: TRBD2; cdr3_length: 15; cdr3_aa: CASRRGLAGGREQYF; cdr3_nt: TGTGCCAGCAGGAGGGGACTAGCGGGAGGGCGCGAGCAGTACTTC
clone_size: NA; j_call: TRBJ2-7; v_call: TRBV7-2; d_call: NA; cdr3_length: 16; cdr3_aa: CASSLSVAGASYEQYF; cdr3_nt: TGTGCCAGCAGCCTAAGTGTTGCGGGGGCGAGCTACGAGCAGTACTTC
clone_size: NA; j_call: TRBJ2-5; v_call: TRBV7-6; d_call: TRBD2; cdr3_length: 14; cdr3_aa: CASSFTRLAETQYF; cdr3_nt: TGTGCCAGCAGCTTCACTCGACTAGCAGAGACCCAGTACTTC
clone_size: NA; j_call: TRBJ1-2; v_call: TRBV2; d_call: TRBD1; cdr3_length: 15; cdr3_aa: CASSEDSDRTIGYTF; cdr3_nt: TGTGCCAGCAGTGAAGATTCGGACAGGACTATAGGCTACACCTTC
clone_size: NA; j_call: TRBJ2-5; v_call: TRBV11-2; d_call: TRBD1; cdr3_length: 14; cdr3_aa: CASSLLGTGETQYF; cdr3_nt: TGTGCCAGCAGCTTATTAGGGACAGGGGAGACCCAGTACTTC
clone_size: NA; j_call: TRBJ1-1; v_call: TRBV5-1; d_call: NA; cdr3_length: 13; cdr3_aa: CASSLPGNTEAFF; cdr3_nt: TGCGCCAGCAGCCTGCCAGGGAACACTGAAGCTTTCTTC
clone_size: NA; j_call: TRBJ2-2; v_call: TRBV28; d_call: NA; cdr3_length: 14; cdr3_aa: CATIRGPNTGELFF; cdr3_nt: TGTGCCACCATCAGGGGCCCGAACACCGGGGAGCTGTTTTTT
clone_size: NA; j_call: TRBJ1-2; v_call: TRBV6-1; d_call: NA; cdr3_length: 13; cdr3_aa: CASAEYVSVGYTF; cdr3_nt: TGTGCCAGCGCAGAGTACGTTAGCGTGGGCTACACCTTC
clone_size: once; j_call: TRBJ2-7; v_call: TRBV2; d_call: TRBD2; cdr3_length: 12; cdr3_aa: CASVGGLAEQYF; cdr3_nt: TGTGCCAGCGTGGGGGGACTAGCCGAGCAGTACTTC
clone_size: NA; j_call: TRBJ1-2; v_call: TRBV2; d_call: TRBD1; cdr3_length: 14; cdr3_aa: CASRSGGTSYGYTF; cdr3_nt: TGTGCCAGCAGGTCAGGGGGTACAAGCTATGGCTACACCTTC
clone_size: NA; j_call: TRBJ2-1; v_call: TRBV6-1; d_call: TRBD2; cdr3_length: 14; cdr3_aa: CASTSGSTKDEQFF; cdr3_nt: TGTGCCTCCACTAGCGGGAGTACGAAGGATGAGCAGTTCTTC
clone_size: NA; j_call: TRBJ1-2; v_call: TRBV9; d_call: TRBD1; cdr3_length: 14; cdr3_aa: CASSAGTGVYGYTF; cdr3_nt: TGTGCCAGCAGCGCCGGGACAGGGGTCTATGGCTACACCTTC
clone_size: NA; j_call: TRBJ2-1; v_call: TRBV6-5; d_call: TRBD2; cdr3_length: 15; cdr3_aa: CASSSLPGGHAEQFF; cdr3_nt: TGTGCCAGCAGTTCCTTGCCGGGAGGGCACGCTGAGCAGTTCTTC
clone_size: NA; j_call: TRBJ2-3; v_call: TRBV9; d_call: TRBD2; cdr3_length: 14; cdr3_aa: CASGGRALSDTQYF; cdr3_nt: TGTGCCAGCGGCGGGAGGGCCTTATCTGATACGCAGTATTTT
clone_size: NA; j_call: TRBJ2-5; v_call: TRBV5-6; d_call: NA; cdr3_length: 16; cdr3_aa: CASSLFSGMFQETQYF; cdr3_nt: TGTGCCAGCAGCTTGTTTTCGGGGATGTTTCAAGAGACCCAGTACTTC
clone_size: NA; j_call: TRBJ2-2; v_call: TRBV5-4; d_call: TRBD1; cdr3_length: 11; cdr3_aa: CASSRQGRLFF; cdr3_nt: TGTGCCAGCAGTCGACAGGGAAGGCTGTTTTTT